The present T cell receptor (beta chain) was sequenced within a study of T cell clusters in autoimmune cytopenias. Study background: A median of about 49,000 TRB reads per sample yielded a median roughly 2,500 distinct clonotypes.

Each sample's input was 250 ng genomic DNA, 38,000 or so genome equivalents. Regarding the study as a whole: Clustering suggested that physiological T cell clusters were missing in primary autoimmune cytopenia patients. Active autoimmune hepatitis patients had almost three-fold fewer exclusive TRB clusters than healthy donors. Comparing secondary cytopenia with chronic lymphocytic leukemia showed no cluster-lack signature, apparently masked by lymphoma repertoire.

The CDR3 has 12 residues. Germline lookup yields CDR1 MNHNY and CDR2 SVGAGI (reference sequence). Multiplex touch-down PCR amplified TRB using TRB-A and TRB-B pools in one tube. TCRdb re-called the multiplex PCR reads and gives one entry per CDR3 protein, without DNA. This sample's clone table lists some 8,300 distinct CDR3 sequences. As concerns this clonotype: Its antigen is still unknown.

Sequenced: peripheral blood. This clonotype was sampled from a human donor with an autoimmune cytopenia or autoimmune hepatitis (not recorded which). The chain is built from TRBV6-6 and TRBJ1-1; there is no DNA to check the TCRdb D call of TRBD1. The CDR3 region is CASSYGVRDAFF.